This TCR beta chain was observed in a study of neurological immune-mediated disorders. Germline CDR1 reads SGHAT; CDR2 reads FQNNGV. This CDR3 has 13 amino acids. TCRdb called the 5' RACE reads again in MiXCR, with one record for every CDR3 protein. Found here are about 71,000 distinct CDR3 sequences, 3.4% of them singletons; the top ten hold roughly 3.7%. This clonotype showed up just a few times. A junction boundary mismatches the germline segment, possibly from a read error. Sequencing used PBMCs. This clonotype was obtained from a man aged 35 to 55 with multiple sclerosis. V and J are TRBV11-2 and TRBJ1-5, with a possible D match to TRBD1 (6 bases). The CDR3 region is CASSLVRGKTQNF. CDR3 DNA: TGTGCCAGCAGCTTAGTAAGGGGGAAGACCCAGAATTTT.